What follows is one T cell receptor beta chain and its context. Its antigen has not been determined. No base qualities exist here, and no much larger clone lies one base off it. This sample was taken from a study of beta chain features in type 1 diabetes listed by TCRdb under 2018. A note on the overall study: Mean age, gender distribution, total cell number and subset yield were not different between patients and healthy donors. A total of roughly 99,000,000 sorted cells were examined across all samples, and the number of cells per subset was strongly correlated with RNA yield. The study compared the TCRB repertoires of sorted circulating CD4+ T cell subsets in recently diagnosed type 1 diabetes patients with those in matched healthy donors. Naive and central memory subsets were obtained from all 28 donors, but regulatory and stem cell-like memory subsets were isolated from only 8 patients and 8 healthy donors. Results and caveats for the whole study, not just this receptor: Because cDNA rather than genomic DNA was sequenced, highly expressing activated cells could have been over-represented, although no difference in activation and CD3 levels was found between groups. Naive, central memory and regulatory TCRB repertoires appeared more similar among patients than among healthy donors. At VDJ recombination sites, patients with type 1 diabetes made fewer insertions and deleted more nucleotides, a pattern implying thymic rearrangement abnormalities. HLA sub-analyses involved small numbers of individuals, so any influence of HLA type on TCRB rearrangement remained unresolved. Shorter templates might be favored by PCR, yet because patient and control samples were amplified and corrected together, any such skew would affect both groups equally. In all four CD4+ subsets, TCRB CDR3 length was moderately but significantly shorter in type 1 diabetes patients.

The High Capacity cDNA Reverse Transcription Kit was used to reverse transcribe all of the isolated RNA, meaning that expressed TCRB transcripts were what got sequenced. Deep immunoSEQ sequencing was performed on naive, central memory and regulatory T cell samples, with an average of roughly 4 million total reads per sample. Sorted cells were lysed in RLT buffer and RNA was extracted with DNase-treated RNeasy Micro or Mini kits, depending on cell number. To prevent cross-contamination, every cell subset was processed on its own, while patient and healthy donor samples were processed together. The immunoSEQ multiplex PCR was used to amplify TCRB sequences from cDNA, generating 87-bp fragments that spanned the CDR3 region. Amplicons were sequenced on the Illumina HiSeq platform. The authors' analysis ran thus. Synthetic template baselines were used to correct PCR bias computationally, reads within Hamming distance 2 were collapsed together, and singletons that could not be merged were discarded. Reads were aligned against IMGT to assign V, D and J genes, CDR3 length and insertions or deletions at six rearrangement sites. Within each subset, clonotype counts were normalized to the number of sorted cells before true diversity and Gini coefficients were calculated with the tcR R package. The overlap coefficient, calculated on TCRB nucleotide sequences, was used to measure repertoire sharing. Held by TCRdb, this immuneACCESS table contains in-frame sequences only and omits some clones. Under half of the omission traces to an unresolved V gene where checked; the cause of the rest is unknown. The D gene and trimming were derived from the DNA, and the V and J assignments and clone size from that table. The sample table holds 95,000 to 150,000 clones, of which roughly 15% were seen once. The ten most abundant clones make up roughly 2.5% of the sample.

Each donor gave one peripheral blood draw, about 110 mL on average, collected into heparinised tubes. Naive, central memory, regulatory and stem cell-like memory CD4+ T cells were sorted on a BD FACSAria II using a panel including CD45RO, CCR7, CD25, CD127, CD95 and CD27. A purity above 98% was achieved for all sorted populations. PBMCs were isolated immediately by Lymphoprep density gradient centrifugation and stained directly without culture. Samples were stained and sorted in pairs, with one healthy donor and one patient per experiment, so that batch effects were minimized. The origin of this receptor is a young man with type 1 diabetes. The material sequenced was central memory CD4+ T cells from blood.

In nucleotides, the sequence is TGTGCCAGCAGTATAGGGACAGGGGGAACCTATGGCTACACCTTC. This translates into CASSIGTGGTYGYTF. The chain joins TRBV28 to TRBJ1-2, with 11 central nucleotides matching TRBD1. From V the trimming removes 5 bases and from J it removes 4 bases, while the gene matches leave 6 bases of the junction unaccounted for. CDR1 and CDR2 are read off the germline V gene as MDHEN and SYDVKM. CDR3 length: 15 amino acids, cysteine to phenylalanine. The kept DNA is CDR3 alone, 45 bases in frame from the first base.